These T cell receptor beta chains were read from a single sample in a study of beta chain features in type 1 diabetes. Some clones are missing from TCRdb's copy, which holds only in-frame ones; the method was immunoSEQ multiplex PCR. The table includes 330,000 or so clones, about 12% detected once. The source material was naive CD4+ T cells from blood. The receptors originated from a woman aged 18-29 years with type 1 diabetes. Each CDR3 is given with its conserved first and last residue. A D gene is named only where the DNA matches it firmly. Clone size is shown for a subset of rows, as once, few, many or a class of expanded clone.

v_gene: TRBV7-2; d_gene: TRBD2; j_gene: TRBJ2-3; abundance: few; CDR3nt: TGTGCCAGCAGCTTAGAACTAGCGGGGGGGTATACGCAGTATTTT; CDR3aa: CASSLELAGGYTQYF
v_gene: TRBV2; d_gene: NA; j_gene: TRBJ2-3; abundance: NA; CDR3nt: TGTGCCAGCAGTGTAGGACTTACAGATACGCAGTATTTT; CDR3aa: CASSVGLTDTQYF
v_gene: TRBV7-2; d_gene: TRBD1; j_gene: TRBJ1-2; abundance: NA; CDR3nt: TGTGCCAGCAGCTGGGACAGCAACTATGGCTACACCTTC; CDR3aa: CASSWDSNYGYTF
v_gene: TRBV28; d_gene: NA; j_gene: TRBJ2-1; abundance: NA; CDR3nt: TGTGCCAGCAGTCTAGCCCACAATGAGCAGTTCTTC; CDR3aa: CASSLAHNEQFF
v_gene: TRBV6-5; d_gene: NA; j_gene: TRBJ1-2; abundance: NA; CDR3nt: TGTGCCAGCAGAGACAGGACCCATTCTGGCTATGGCTACACCTTC; CDR3aa: CASRDRTHSGYGYTF
v_gene: TRBV7-6; d_gene: TRBD1; j_gene: TRBJ1-2; abundance: NA; CDR3nt: TGTGCCAGCAGCCCGCTGACAGGGGGAGGTGGCTACACCTTC; CDR3aa: CASSPLTGGGGYTF
v_gene: TRBV5-4; d_gene: TRBD2; j_gene: TRBJ2-1; abundance: few; CDR3nt: TGTGCCAGCAGCTTTGCGGGAGCCTCAGGGGAGCAGTTCTTC; CDR3aa: CASSFAGASGEQFF
v_gene: TRBV7-9; d_gene: NA; j_gene: TRBJ1-3; abundance: NA; CDR3nt: TGTGCCAGCAGCTTAGAGGGACTCCTTGGAAACACCATATATTTT; CDR3aa: CASSLEGLLGNTIYF
v_gene: TRBV4-1; d_gene: TRBD2; j_gene: TRBJ2-7; abundance: few; CDR3nt: TGCGCCAGCAGCCAACCACTAGCGTCCCCCTACGAGCAGTACTTC; CDR3aa: CASSQPLASPYEQYF
v_gene: TRBV28; d_gene: NA; j_gene: TRBJ2-6; abundance: few; CDR3nt: TGTGCCAGCCTCGGAGGGACTTCTGGGGCCAACGTCCTGACTTTC; CDR3aa: CASLGGTSGANVLTF